Included here is one T cell receptor beta chain sequence, with context. Single viable CD3+CD4+CD8-CD45RO+ cells were sorted as the memory CD4+ T cells. After thawing, CD4+ T cells were positively selected. These data originate in a study of memory CD4+ T cells and cytomegalovirus serostatus. Study in general: Of the healthy Belgian adults, fewer than 10 were CMV seropositive and 20 to 30 seronegative.

As originally analysed: Out-of-frame sequences were removed, leaving 2,204,828 distinct TCRbeta sequences. Sequenced by immunoSEQ multiplex PCR; TCRdb stores in-frame clones only, minus some. V and J calls and clone size are given by that table; D and trimming were obtained from the DNA. The sample contains around 63,000 clones, roughly three quarters of which appear only once. V dropped 0 bases and J dropped 0 bases, with 12 bases sitting between them. The CDR3 has 17 amino acids. The germline gives CDR1 SGHTA, CDR2 FQGNSA. The TCR originated in an adult in good health and CMV-seropositive. Material: memory CD4+ T cells from blood. This chain connects TRBV7-2 to TRBJ1-5; D may be TRBD1 (6 bases). The CDR3 DNA sequence: TGTGCCAGCAGCTTAGCACCAGGGGCATATAGCAATCAGCCCCAGCATTTT. This sequence encodes CASSLAPGAYSNQPQHF.